The rows below give T cell receptor beta chains drawn from one sample of a study of CD8+ T cells in alopecia areata. Measured with immunoSEQ multiplex PCR; TCRdb has only the in-frame clones, and not every one. The sample yields about 120,000 clones, 50% to 55% seen once. The sequencing here drew on CD4+ T cells sorted from blood, taken at week 4, from a patient treated with tofacitinib. These receptors came from a human donor with alopecia areata. Each CDR3 is given with its conserved first and last residue. The order of the fields is CDR3 protein, CDR3 DNA, clone size, V gene, D gene, J gene. A D gene is named only where the DNA matches it firmly. Clone size appears in some rows only: once, few, many, or a class for an expanded clone.

CDR3aa: CASSLGTSGGHETQYF; CDR3nt: TGCGCCAGCAGCTTGGGGACTAGCGGAGGTCACGAGACCCAGTACTTC; abundance: -; v_gene: TRBV5-1; d_gene: TRBD2; j_gene: TRBJ2-5
CDR3aa: CSVAQGFRETQYF; CDR3nt: TGCAGCGTTGCACAGGGTTTTAGAGAGACCCAGTACTTC; abundance: medium-sized; v_gene: TRBV29-1; d_gene: -; j_gene: TRBJ2-5
CDR3aa: CASRGSRISGDYNEQFF; CDR3nt: TGTGCCAGCAGAGGGTCCAGGATTAGCGGGGACTACAATGAGCAGTTCTTC; abundance: few; v_gene: TRBV7-9; d_gene: TRBD2; j_gene: TRBJ2-1
CDR3aa: CASSGKGTGDYEQYF; CDR3nt: TGTGCCAGTAGTGGTAAGGGGACAGGGGACTACGAGCAGTACTTC; abundance: once; v_gene: TRBV19; d_gene: TRBD1; j_gene: TRBJ2-7
CDR3aa: CASRISSSEETQYF; CDR3nt: TGCGCCAGCAGGATCTCCAGTAGTGAGGAGACCCAGTACTTC; abundance: -; v_gene: TRBV5-1; d_gene: -; j_gene: TRBJ2-5
CDR3aa: CASSFQFSSGANVLTF; CDR3nt: TGTGCCAGCAGCTTCCAGTTTAGCTCTGGGGCCAACGTCCTGACTTTC; abundance: -; v_gene: TRBV5-1; d_gene: -; j_gene: TRBJ2-6
CDR3aa: CAWSPGRVNQPQHF; CDR3nt: TGTGCCTGGAGTCCTGGGAGGGTAAATCAGCCCCAGCATTTT; abundance: few; v_gene: TRBV30; d_gene: -; j_gene: TRBJ1-5
CDR3aa: CASSPRRGWEMNTEAFF; CDR3nt: TGTGCCAGCTCACCACGACGTGGTTGGGAAATGAACACTGAAGCTTTCTTT; abundance: few; v_gene: TRBV18; d_gene: -; j_gene: TRBJ1-1
CDR3aa: CASSDPGTGAYGYTF; CDR3nt: TGCGCCAGCAGCGACCCCGGGACAGGGGCCTATGGCTACACCTTC; abundance: -; v_gene: TRBV4-1; d_gene: TRBD1; j_gene: TRBJ1-2
CDR3aa: CASSSPRTSGGYEQYF; CDR3nt: TGTGCCAGCAGTTCCCCCCGGACTAGCGGGGGCTACGAGCAGTACTTC; abundance: -; v_gene: TRBV27; d_gene: TRBD2; j_gene: TRBJ2-7
CDR3aa: CASSKDQCGGPALNTEAFF; CDR3nt: TGTGCCAGCAGCAAAGACCAATGTGGCGGGCCAGCCCTGAACACTGAAGCTTTCTTT; abundance: -; v_gene: TRBV21-1; d_gene: -; j_gene: TRBJ1-1
CDR3aa: CSVGQGKDEQFF; CDR3nt: TGCAGCGTTGGACAGGGGAAGGATGAGCAGTTCTTC; abundance: few; v_gene: TRBV29-1; d_gene: TRBD1; j_gene: TRBJ2-1
CDR3aa: CASSSTTEAFF; CDR3nt: TGTGCCAGCAGCTCCACCACTGAAGCTTTCTTT; abundance: -; v_gene: TRBV7-2; d_gene: -; j_gene: TRBJ1-1
CDR3aa: CAWSVPGLGYGYTF; CDR3nt: TGTGCCTGGAGTGTACCGGGACTGGGCTATGGCTACACCTTC; abundance: -; v_gene: TRBV30; d_gene: -; j_gene: TRBJ1-2
CDR3aa: CASSLPRDRGREETQYF; CDR3nt: TGTGCCAGCAGCTTACCCCGGGACAGGGGGCGCGAAGAGACCCAGTACTTC; abundance: -; v_gene: TRBV7-8; d_gene: TRBD1; j_gene: TRBJ2-5
CDR3aa: CASSTGGGNSPLHF; CDR3nt: TGTGCCAGCTCGACAGGGGGAGGTAATTCACCCCTCCACTTT; abundance: -; v_gene: TRBV19; d_gene: TRBD1; j_gene: TRBJ1-6
CDR3aa: CAWRSTGRREQYF; CDR3nt: TGTGCCTGGAGGTCCACGGGAAGGCGCGAGCAGTACTTC; abundance: -; v_gene: TRBV30; d_gene: -; j_gene: TRBJ2-7
CDR3aa: CASSWDTGNTIYF; CDR3nt: TGTGCCAGCTCATGGGACACTGGAAACACCATATATTTT; abundance: few; v_gene: TRBV18; d_gene: -; j_gene: TRBJ1-3
CDR3aa: CSATKDTEAFF; CDR3nt: TGCAGTGCCACCAAGGACACTGAAGCTTTCTTT; abundance: -; v_gene: TRBV20-1; d_gene: -; j_gene: TRBJ1-1
CDR3aa: CASSLKRGLGYGYTF; CDR3nt: TGTGCCAGCAGTTTAAAGAGGGGGCTGGGCTATGGCTACACCTTC; abundance: -; v_gene: TRBV27; d_gene: TRBD1; j_gene: TRBJ1-2
CDR3aa: CASLEASGAKETQYF; CDR3nt: TGTGCCAGCCTGGAGGCTAGCGGGGCCAAAGAGACCCAGTACTTC; abundance: -; v_gene: TRBV6-6; d_gene: TRBD2; j_gene: TRBJ2-5
CDR3aa: CASSLGPQETQYF; CDR3nt: TGTGCCAGCAGCTTGGGACCACAAGAGACCCAGTACTTC; abundance: few; v_gene: TRBV7-3; d_gene: -; j_gene: TRBJ2-5
CDR3aa: CASSPSGERYNEQFF; CDR3nt: TGTGCCAGCAGCCCCAGCGGGGAAAGATACAATGAGCAGTTCTTC; abundance: -; v_gene: TRBV7-3; d_gene: TRBD2; j_gene: TRBJ2-1
CDR3aa: CASSSSTAYNEQFF; CDR3nt: TGTGCCAGCAGCTCGTCGACCGCCTACAATGAGCAGTTCTTC; abundance: few; v_gene: TRBV11-2; d_gene: -; j_gene: TRBJ2-1
CDR3aa: CSDKGSLNYGYTF; CDR3nt: TGCAGCGACAAGGGAAGTCTGAACTATGGCTACACCTTC; abundance: -; v_gene: TRBV29-1; d_gene: -; j_gene: TRBJ1-2
CDR3aa: CSVWTGRGDSPLHF; CDR3nt: TGCAGCGTTTGGACAGGCCGGGGGGATTCACCCCTCCACTTT; abundance: few; v_gene: TRBV29-1; d_gene: TRBD1; j_gene: TRBJ1-6
CDR3aa: CASSSIPGANVLTF; CDR3nt: TGTGCCAGCAGCTCAATACCTGGGGCCAACGTCCTGACTTTC; abundance: -; v_gene: TRBV7-3; d_gene: -; j_gene: TRBJ2-6
CDR3aa: CSVERAFGSTGELFF; CDR3nt: TGCAGCGTTGAAAGAGCTTTTGGGAGCACCGGGGAGCTGTTTTTT; abundance: few; v_gene: TRBV29-1; d_gene: -; j_gene: TRBJ2-2
CDR3aa: CALTLATGGGTEAFF; CDR3nt: TGTGCCCTGACACTTGCGACAGGGGGAGGCACTGAAGCTTTCTTT; abundance: -; v_gene: TRBV6-1; d_gene: TRBD1; j_gene: TRBJ1-1
CDR3aa: CASSSQGARGTGELFF; CDR3nt: TGTGCCAGCAGCTCTCAGGGGGCGCGGGGCACCGGGGAGCTGTTTTTT; abundance: -; v_gene: TRBV7-6; d_gene: TRBD1; j_gene: TRBJ2-2
CDR3aa: CAWSGVSQETQYF; CDR3nt: TGTGCCTGGAGTGGCGTTTCCCAAGAGACCCAGTACTTC; abundance: -; v_gene: TRBV30; d_gene: -; j_gene: TRBJ2-5
CDR3aa: CSVQRVVVYEQFF; CDR3nt: TGCAGCGTCCAGCGGGTTGTTGTTTATGAGCAGTTCTTC; abundance: few; v_gene: TRBV29-1; d_gene: -; j_gene: TRBJ2-1
CDR3aa: CASSSTGTSSTGELFF; CDR3nt: TGTGCCAGCAGTAGCACCGGGACTAGCAGCACCGGGGAGCTGTTTTTT; abundance: -; v_gene: TRBV4-2; d_gene: TRBD2; j_gene: TRBJ2-2
CDR3aa: CASTPTLGNYGYTF; CDR3nt: TGTGCCAGCACCCCCACCCTCGGAAACTATGGCTACACCTTC; abundance: -; v_gene: TRBV28; d_gene: -; j_gene: TRBJ1-2
CDR3aa: CAWTRVRANTEAFF; CDR3nt: TGTGCCTGGACCAGGGTAAGGGCGAACACTGAAGCTTTCTTT; abundance: -; v_gene: TRBV30; d_gene: -; j_gene: TRBJ1-1
CDR3aa: CAWSVLGSSSYGYTF; CDR3nt: TGTGCCTGGAGTGTACTGGGATCGAGTTCCTATGGCTACACCTTC; abundance: -; v_gene: TRBV30; d_gene: -; j_gene: TRBJ1-2
CDR3aa: CASSPQEGRNEQFF; CDR3nt: TGCGCCAGCAGCCCGCAAGAAGGGAGGAATGAGCAGTTCTTC; abundance: -; v_gene: TRBV5-1; d_gene: -; j_gene: TRBJ2-1
CDR3aa: CASRSDDRGVYEQYF; CDR3nt: TGTGCCAGCAGATCCGATGACAGGGGTGTTTACGAGCAGTACTTC; abundance: -; v_gene: TRBV6-5; d_gene: TRBD1; j_gene: TRBJ2-7
CDR3aa: CASSYDRAVGNEQFF; CDR3nt: TGTGCCAGCAGTTACGATCGGGCCGTGGGCAATGAGCAGTTCTTC; abundance: -; v_gene: TRBV6-5; d_gene: -; j_gene: TRBJ2-1
CDR3aa: CASSVDLFGYEQYF; CDR3nt: TGTGCCAGCAGCGTAGATTTATTCGGCTACGAGCAGTACTTC; abundance: -; v_gene: TRBV9; d_gene: -; j_gene: TRBJ2-7